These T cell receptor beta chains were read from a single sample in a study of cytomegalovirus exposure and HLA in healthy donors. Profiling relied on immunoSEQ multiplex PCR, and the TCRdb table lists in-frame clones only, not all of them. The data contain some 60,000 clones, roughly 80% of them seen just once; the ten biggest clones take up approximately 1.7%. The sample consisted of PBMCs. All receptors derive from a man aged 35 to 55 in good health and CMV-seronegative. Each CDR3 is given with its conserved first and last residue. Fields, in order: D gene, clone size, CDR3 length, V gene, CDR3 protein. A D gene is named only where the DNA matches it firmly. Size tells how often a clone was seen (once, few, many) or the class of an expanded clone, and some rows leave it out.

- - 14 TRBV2 CASIEALGNYGYTF
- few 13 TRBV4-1 CASSQEGGYGYTF
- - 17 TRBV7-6 CASSARGGARNVGTQYF
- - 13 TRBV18 CASSRKGDSPLHF
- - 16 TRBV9 CASSVGWGQGTDTQYF
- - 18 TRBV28 CASSLLVGGGSSGNTIYF
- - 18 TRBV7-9 CASSRGGGVPPKVTEAFF
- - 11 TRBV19 CASSMRLGYTF
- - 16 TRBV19 CASSPADRFTNTEAFF
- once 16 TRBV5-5 CASSLLFGQGNEKLFF
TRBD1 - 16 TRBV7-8 CASSLGTGANTGELFF
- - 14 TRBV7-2 CASSYRLVPHEQYF
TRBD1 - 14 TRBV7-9 CASSSPTGVTEAFF
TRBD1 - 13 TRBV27 CASSLRGYGGYTF
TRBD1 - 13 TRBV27 CASSKTGVLGYTF
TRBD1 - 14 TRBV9 CASSAQGVGTEAFF
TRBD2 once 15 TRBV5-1 CASSLGLAAQETQYF
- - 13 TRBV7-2 CASSLDRGTEAFF
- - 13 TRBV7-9 CASSLQVNTEAFF
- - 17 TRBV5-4 CASSSPKSVSGANVLTF
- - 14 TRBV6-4 CASRNDSSGNTIYF
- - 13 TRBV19 CASRDSSYNEQFF
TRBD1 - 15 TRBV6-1 CASTLDRGSAGELFF
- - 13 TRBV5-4 CASSSPLQETQYF
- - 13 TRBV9 CASSVAGSDTQYF
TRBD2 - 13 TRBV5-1 CASSPGGQETQYF
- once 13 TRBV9 CASSKVIGETQYF
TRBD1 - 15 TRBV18 CASSRPGQGHYGYTF
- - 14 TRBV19 CASSLDTVNTEAFF
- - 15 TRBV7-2 CASSLSRTGGSEAFF
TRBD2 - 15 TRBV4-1 CASSQGLAGGDIQYF